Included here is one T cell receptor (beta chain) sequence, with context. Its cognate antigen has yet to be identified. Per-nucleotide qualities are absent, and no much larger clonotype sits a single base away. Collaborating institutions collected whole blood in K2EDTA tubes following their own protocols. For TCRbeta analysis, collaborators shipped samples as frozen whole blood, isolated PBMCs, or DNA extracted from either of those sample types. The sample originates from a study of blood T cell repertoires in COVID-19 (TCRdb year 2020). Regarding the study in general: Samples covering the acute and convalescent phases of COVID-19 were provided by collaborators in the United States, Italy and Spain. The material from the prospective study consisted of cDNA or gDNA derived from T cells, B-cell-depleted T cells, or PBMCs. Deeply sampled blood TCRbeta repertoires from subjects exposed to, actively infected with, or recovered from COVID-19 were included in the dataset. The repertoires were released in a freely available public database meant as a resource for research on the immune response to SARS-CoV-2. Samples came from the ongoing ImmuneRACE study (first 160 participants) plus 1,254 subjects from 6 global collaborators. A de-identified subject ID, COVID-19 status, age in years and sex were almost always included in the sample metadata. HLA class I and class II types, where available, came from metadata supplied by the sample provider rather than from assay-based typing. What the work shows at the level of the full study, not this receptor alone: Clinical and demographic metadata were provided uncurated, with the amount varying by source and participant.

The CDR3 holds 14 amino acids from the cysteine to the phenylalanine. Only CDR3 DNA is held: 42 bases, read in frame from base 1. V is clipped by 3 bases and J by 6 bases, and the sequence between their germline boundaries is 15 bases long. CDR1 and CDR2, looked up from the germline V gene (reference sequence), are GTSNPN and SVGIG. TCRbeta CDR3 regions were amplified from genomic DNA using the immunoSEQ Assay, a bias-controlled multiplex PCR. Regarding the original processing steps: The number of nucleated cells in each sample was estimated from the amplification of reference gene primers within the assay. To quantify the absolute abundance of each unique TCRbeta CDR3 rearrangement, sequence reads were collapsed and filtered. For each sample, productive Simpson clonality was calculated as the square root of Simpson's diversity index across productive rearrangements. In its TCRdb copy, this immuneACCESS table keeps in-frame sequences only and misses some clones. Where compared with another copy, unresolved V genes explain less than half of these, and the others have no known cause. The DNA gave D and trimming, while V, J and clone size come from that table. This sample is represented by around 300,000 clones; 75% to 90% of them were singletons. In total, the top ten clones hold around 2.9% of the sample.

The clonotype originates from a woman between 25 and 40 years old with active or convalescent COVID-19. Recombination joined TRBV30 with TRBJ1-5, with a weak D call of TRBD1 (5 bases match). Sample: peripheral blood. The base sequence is TGTGCCTGGAGCCTACAGGCGCTGGGTCAGCCCCAGCATTTT. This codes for CAWSLQALGQPQHF.